Below are 8 T cell receptor beta chains sequenced from a single sample in a study of immune heterogeneity within non-small cell lung tumors. Amplification of TCR beta CDR3 was performed by multiplex PCR with 32 V and 13 J primers. TCRdb re-derived calls from the multiplex PCR reads in MiXCR, one entry per CDR3 protein. The data contain around 11,000 distinct CDR3 sequences, around 30% of them singletons. Samples each supplied about 600 ng of bulk tumor genomic DNA as template. Several far-apart biopsies were taken per primary tumor during surgery. Curative surgery was performed on patients who had untreated, newly diagnosed non-small cell lung cancer. Sequenced sample: lung tumor tissue. The receptors originated from a woman in her fifties or sixties with non-small cell lung cancer.

This clonotype showed up many times. This chain connects TRBV11-2 to TRBJ1-6; the D is unclear. V was shortened by 5 bases and J by 11 bases, with 10 bases between the two germline ends. Looked up from germline, CDR1 is SGHAT and CDR2 is FQNNGV. The CDR3 totals 12 residues. The CDR3 DNA follows: TGTGCCAGCAGCGTGAGTGGGGCACCCCTCCACTTT. Protein product: CASSVSGAPLHF.

This clonotype was detected many times. V and J are TRBV6-1 and TRBJ1-5; unclear D gene. Germline CDR1 reads MNHNS; CDR2 reads SASEGT. V dropped 2 bases and J dropped 0 bases, with 8 bases sitting between them. This CDR3 is built from 15 residues. This CDR3 is CASSENYNSNQPQHF. The DNA for the CDR3 is TGTGCCAGCAGTGAAAACTATAATAGCAATCAGCCCCAGCATTTT.

The rearrangement joins TRBV24-1 to TRBJ2-1, with no clear D. The CDR3 is 14 amino acids. The V and J ends lost 3 bases and 4 bases respectively, with 9 bases between them. Germline lookup yields CDR1 KGHDR and CDR2 SFDVKD. The CDR3 region is CATSDRSTYNEQFF. In nucleotides, the CDR3 is TGTGCCACCAGTGATCGTTCTACTTACAATGAGCAGTTCTTC.

This clonotype was counted a few times. The chain recombines TRBV11-2 with TRBJ2-1; TRBD2 matches 8 bases. Unmatched junction bases numbered 8, after V lost 4 bases and J lost 6 bases. The length of the CDR3 is 15 residues. Germline values: CDR1 SGHAT, CDR2 FQNNGV. CDR3 sequence (DNA): TGTGCCAGCAGCTCCCGGGGGGGCGGAGTCAATGAGCAGTTCTTC. Protein sequence: CASSSRGGGVNEQFF.

This clonotype was detected many times. The chain uses TRBV6-1 and TRBJ1-5; D is perhaps TRBD1 (6 bases). From germline, CDR1 is MNHNS and CDR2 SASEGT. The CDR3 runs to 17 residues. V lost 1 base and J 2 bases, leaving 15 bases between the germline ends. The CDR3 sequence: CASSEVLGAGGNQPQHF. Here the CDR3 DNA reads TGTGCCAGCAGTGAAGTTCTGGGGGCAGGGGGCAATCAGCCCCAGCATTTT.

The V call is TRBV6-1, the J call TRBJ1-1; D is ambiguous. Trimming stripped 5 bases from V and 0 bases from J, with 7 bases between. This CDR3 contains 13 residues. The germline V gene encodes CDR1 MNHNS and CDR2 SASEGT. The CDR3 is CASSLQVNTEAFF. CDR3 in DNA: TGTGCCAGCAGTCTCCAGGTGAACACTGAAGCTTTCTTT.

This clonotype was detected a few times. This rearrangement joins TRBV3-1 to TRBJ2-3, with D uncertain. V was shortened by 4 bases and J by 4 bases, with 6 bases between the two germline ends. In germline, CDR1 is LGHDT, CDR2 YNNKEL (reference sequence). This CDR3 is built from 12 residues. The CDR3 DNA reads TGTGCCAGCAGCCCCGCTTCAGATACGCAGTATTTT. The encoded protein is CASSPASDTQYF.

This clonotype was detected many times. This chain joins TRBV5-4 and TRBJ1-2; possibly TRBD1 for D (6 bases). Germline CDR1 and CDR2: SGHNT and YYREEE (reference sequence). The CDR3 consists of 15 residues. Trimming cost V 0 bases and J 0 bases, with 9 bases left between them. The CDR3 is CASSLGGAANYGYTF. CDR3 in DNA: TGTGCCAGCAGCTTGGGGGGGGCAGCTAACTATGGCTACACCTTC.